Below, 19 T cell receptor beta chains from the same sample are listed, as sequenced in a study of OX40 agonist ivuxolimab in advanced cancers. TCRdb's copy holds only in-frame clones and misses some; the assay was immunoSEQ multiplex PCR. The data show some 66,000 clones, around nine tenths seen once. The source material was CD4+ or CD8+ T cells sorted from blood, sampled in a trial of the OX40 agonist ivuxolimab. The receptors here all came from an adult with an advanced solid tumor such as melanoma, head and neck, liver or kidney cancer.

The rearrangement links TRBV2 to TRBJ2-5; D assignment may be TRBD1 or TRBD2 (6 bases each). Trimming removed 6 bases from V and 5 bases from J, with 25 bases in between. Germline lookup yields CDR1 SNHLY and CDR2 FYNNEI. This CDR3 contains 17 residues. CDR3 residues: CASRYTPGVLGGETQYF. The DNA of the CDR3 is TGTGCCAGCAGATACACCCCAGGGGTCCTTGGGGGGGAGACCCAGTACTTC.

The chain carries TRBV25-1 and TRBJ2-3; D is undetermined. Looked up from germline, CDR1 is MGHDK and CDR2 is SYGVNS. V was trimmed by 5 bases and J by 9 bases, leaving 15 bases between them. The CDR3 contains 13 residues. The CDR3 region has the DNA TGTGCCAGCAGTAGGCAGGTATCGGAAACGCAGTATTTT. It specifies CASSRQVSETQYF.

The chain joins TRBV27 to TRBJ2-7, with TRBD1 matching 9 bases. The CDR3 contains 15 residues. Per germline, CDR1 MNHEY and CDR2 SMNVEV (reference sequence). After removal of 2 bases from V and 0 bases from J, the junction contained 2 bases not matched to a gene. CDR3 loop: CASSLGTGSSYEQYF. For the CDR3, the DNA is TGTGCCAGCAGTTTAGGGACAGGGAGCTCCTACGAGCAGTACTTC.

The CDR3, as DNA: TGCGCCAGCAGCCAAGCCCCCTCTGGCACAGATACGCAGTATTTT. As protein: CASSQAPSGTDTQYF. The rearrangement joins TRBV4-3 to TRBJ2-3; D is unclear. The CDR3 consists of 15 residues. V shed 1 base and J shed 1 base, with 9 bases lying between them. Germline-derived CDR1 and CDR2 are LGHNA and YSLEER.

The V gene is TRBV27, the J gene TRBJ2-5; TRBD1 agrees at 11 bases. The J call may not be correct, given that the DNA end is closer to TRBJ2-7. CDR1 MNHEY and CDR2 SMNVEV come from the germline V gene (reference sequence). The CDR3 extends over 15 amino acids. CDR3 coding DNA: TGTGCCAGCAGTCTCATGGGACAGGGGGGGCTCGAGCAGTACTTC. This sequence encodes CASSLMGQGGLEQYF.

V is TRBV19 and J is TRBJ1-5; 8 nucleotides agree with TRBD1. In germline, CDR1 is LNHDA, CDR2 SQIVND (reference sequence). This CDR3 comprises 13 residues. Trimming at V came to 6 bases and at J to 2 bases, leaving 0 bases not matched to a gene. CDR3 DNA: TGTGCCAGTAGGGACAGGGGCAATCAGCCCCAGCATTTT. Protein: CASRDRGNQPQHF.

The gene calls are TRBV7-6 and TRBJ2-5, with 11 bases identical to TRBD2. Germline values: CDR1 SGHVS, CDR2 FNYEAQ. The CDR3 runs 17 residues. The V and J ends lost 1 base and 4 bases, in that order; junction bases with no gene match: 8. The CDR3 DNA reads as TGTGCCAGCAGCTTAGTTTTAGCGGGGGGGGCAGCAGAGACCCAGTACTTC. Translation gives CASSLVLAGGAAETQYF.

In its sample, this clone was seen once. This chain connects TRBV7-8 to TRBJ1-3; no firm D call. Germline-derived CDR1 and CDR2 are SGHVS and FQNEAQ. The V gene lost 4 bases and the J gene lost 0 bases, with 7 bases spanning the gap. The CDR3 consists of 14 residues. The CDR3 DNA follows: TGTGCCAGCAGCTGGACGGGCTCTGGAAACACCATATATTTT. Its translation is CASSWTGSGNTIYF.

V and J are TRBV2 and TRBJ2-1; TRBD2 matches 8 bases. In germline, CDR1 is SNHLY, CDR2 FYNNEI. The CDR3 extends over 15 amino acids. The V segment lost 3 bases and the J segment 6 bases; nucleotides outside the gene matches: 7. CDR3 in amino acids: CASSEGLGGPNEQFF. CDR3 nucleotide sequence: TGTGCCAGCAGTGAGGGACTAGGAGGCCCCAATGAGCAGTTCTTC.

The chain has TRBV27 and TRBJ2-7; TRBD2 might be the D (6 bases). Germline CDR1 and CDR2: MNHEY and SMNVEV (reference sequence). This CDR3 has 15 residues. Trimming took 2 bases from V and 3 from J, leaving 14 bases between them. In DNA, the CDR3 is TGTGCCAGCAGTTTACGCGGGACGCACATCTACGAGCAGTACTTC. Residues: CASSLRGTHIYEQYF.

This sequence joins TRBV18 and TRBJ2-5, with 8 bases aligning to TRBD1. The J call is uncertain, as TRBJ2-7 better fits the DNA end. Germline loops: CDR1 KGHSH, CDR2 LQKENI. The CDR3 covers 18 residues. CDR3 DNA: TGTGCCAGCTCACCACGGAGAGGACAGGGCACATTCTCCTACGAGCAGTACTTC. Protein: CASSPRRGQGTFSYEQYF.

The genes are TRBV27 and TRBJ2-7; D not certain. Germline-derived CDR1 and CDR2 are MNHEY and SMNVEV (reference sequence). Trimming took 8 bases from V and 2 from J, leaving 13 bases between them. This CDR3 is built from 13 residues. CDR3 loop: CASSRGATYEQYF. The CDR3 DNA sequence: TGTGCCAGCTCCCGTGGAGCAACCTACGAGCAGTACTTC.

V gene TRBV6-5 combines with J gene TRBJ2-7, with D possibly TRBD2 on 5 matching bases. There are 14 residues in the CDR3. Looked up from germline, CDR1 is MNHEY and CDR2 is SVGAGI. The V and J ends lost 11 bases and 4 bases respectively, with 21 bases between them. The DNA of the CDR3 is TGTGCCGCGGGTCGGGTGGTAGGTGGATACGAGCAGTACTTC. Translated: CAAGRVVGGYEQYF.

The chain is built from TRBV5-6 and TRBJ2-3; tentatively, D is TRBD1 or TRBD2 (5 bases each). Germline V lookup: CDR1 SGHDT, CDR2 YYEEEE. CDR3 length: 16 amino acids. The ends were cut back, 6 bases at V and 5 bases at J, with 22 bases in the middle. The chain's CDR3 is CASTDPGTAPQDTQYF. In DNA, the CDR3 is TGTGCCAGCACAGACCCCGGGACCGCCCCACAAGATACGCAGTATTTT.

CDR3 amino acids: CASSHRDTSSSSGNTIYF. CDR3 coding DNA: TGCGCCAGCAGCCACCGGGACACATCTTCTTCCTCTGGAAACACCATATATTTT. The chain employs TRBV4-1 and TRBJ1-3, with D maybe TRBD1 (6 bases). CDR3 size: 18 residues. Germline V lookup: CDR1 MGHRA, CDR2 YSYEKL. V lost 3 bases and J lost 0, with 18 bases in between.

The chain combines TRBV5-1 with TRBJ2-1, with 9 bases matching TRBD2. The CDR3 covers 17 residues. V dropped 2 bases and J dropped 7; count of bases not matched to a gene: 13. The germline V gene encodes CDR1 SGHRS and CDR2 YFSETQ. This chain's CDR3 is CASSFRASSGGRNEQFF. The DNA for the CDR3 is TGCGCCAGCAGCTTTCGAGCGAGTAGCGGGGGTCGGAATGAGCAGTTCTTC.

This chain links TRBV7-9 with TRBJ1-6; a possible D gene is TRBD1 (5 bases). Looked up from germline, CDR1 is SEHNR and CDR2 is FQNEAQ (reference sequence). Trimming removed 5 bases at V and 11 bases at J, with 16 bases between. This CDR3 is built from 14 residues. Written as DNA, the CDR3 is TGTGCCAGCAGCCAGGGCCAGCGGAATACACCCCTCCACTTT. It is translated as CASSQGQRNTPLHF.

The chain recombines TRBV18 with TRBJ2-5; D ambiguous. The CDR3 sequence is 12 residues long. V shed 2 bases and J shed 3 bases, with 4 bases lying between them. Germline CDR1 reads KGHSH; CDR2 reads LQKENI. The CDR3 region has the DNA TGTGCCAGCTCACCAGTAGAAGAGACCCAGTACTTC. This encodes CASSPVEETQYF. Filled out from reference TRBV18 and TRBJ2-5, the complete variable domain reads NAGVMQNPRHLVRRRGQEARLRCSPMKGHSHVYWYRQLPEEGLKFMVYLQKENIIDESGMPKERFSAEFPKEGPSILRIQQVVRGDSAAYFCASSPVEETQYFGPGTRLLVL.

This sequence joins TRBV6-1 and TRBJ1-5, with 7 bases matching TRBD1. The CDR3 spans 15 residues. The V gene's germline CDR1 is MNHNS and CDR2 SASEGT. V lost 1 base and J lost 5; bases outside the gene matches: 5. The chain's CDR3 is CASSEVQGNHQPQHF. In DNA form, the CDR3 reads TGTGCCAGCAGTGAAGTACAGGGGAACCATCAGCCCCAGCATTTT.